These 26 T cell receptor beta chains originate from one sample sequenced in a study of T cell responses to AZD1222 COVID-19 vaccine (dated by TCRdb to about 2021). Interpreted using the paper, the time point label stands for: baseline before first vaccination. Library creation used the immunoSEQ multiplex PCR assay. TCRdb holds this immuneACCESS table with in-frame rearrangements only. Some clones are missing; in checked studies, unresolved V genes explain under half, and the rest has no known cause. This sample holds approximately 180,000 clones; about nine tenths were observed only once. 5% to 7.5% of the sample rests with the top ten. The sequences come from peripheral blood, collected on day 0 of AZD1222 vaccination. These receptors all stem from an adult in good health.

This clone was detected once. The CDR3 spells CSVEEQGSYEQYF. CDR3 in DNA: TGCAGCGTTGAAGAACAAGGCTCCTACGAGCAGTACTTC. The chain has TRBV29-1 and TRBJ2-7; unclear D gene. This CDR3 is built from 13 residues. V was clipped by 0 bases and J by 0 bases, with 6 bases between them. Per the germline V gene, CDR1 is SQVTM and CDR2 is ANQGSEA.

V usage is TRBV7-8 and J usage is TRBJ1-6; 7 bases map to TRBD1. Trimming removed 5 bases from V and 10 bases from J; junction bases left unmatched: 8. The CDR3 has 14 amino acids. Germline CDR1 reads SGHVS; CDR2 reads FQNEAQ. The CDR3 sequence: CASSPEGGKSPLHF. The CDR3 DNA reads as TGTGCCAGCAGCCCCGAAGGGGGCAAATCACCCCTCCACTTT.

J is TRBJ2-5 and V is TRBV28, with 9 nucleotides matching TRBD1. CDR3 size: 15 residues. After removal of 5 bases from V and 4 bases from J, the junction contained 8 bases not matched to a gene. Per germline, CDR1 MDHEN and CDR2 SYDVKM. The CDR3 loop is CASSPTGGSPETQYF. The CDR3, as DNA: TGTGCCAGCAGTCCGACAGGGGGGAGCCCAGAGACCCAGTACTTC. Full variable domain (outside the CDR3, taken from reference TRBV28 and TRBJ2-5): DVKVTQSSRYLVKRTGEKVFLECVQDMDHENMFWYRQDPGLGLRLIYFSYDVKMKEKGDIPEGYSVSREKKERFSLILESASTNQTSMYLCASSPTGGSPETQYFGPGTRLLVL.

This chain connects TRBV28 to TRBJ2-7, with 10 bases lining up with TRBD1. The germline gives CDR1 MDHEN, CDR2 SYDVKM. This CDR3 comprises 14 residues. Losses at the gene ends were 6 bases for V and 4 bases for J; bases not matched to a gene: 6. CDR3 nucleotide sequence: TGTGCCAGCAGCCCGGACAGGGGGTGGTACGAGCAGTACTTC. Translating gives CASSPDRGWYEQYF.

V usage is TRBV30 and J usage is TRBJ2-5; TRBD1 aligns across 9 bases. J gave up 5 bases and V 5 bases, and 0 bases lay outside the gene matches. Germline V gene lookup returns CDR1 GTSNPN and CDR2 SVGIG (reference sequence). The CDR3 is 11 amino acids. The CDR3, as DNA: TGTGCCTGGGGGACAGGGGAGACCCAGTACTTC. It codes for CAWGTGETQYF.

V usage is TRBV19 and J usage is TRBJ1-1; the match to TRBD1 covers 7 bases. CDR3 length: 15 amino acids. V was pared by 6 bases and J by 2 bases, with 9 bases of the junction left unmatched. CDR1 is LNHDA and CDR2 is SQIVND in the germline V gene (reference sequence). This CDR3 is CASRHQTGKNTEAFF. CDR3 nucleotide sequence: TGTGCCAGTAGACATCAGACAGGGAAAAACACTGAAGCTTTCTTT. The whole variable domain, remainder taken from reference TRBV19 and TRBJ1-1, is DGGITQSPKYLFRKEGQNVTLSCEQNLNHDAMYWYRQDPGQGLRLIYYSQIVNDFQKGDIAEGYSVSREKKESFPLTVTSAQKNPTAFYLCASRHQTGKNTEAFFGQGTRLTVV.

This chain connects TRBV18 to TRBJ1-1; D is uncertain. Trimming left V 4 bases short and J 1 base short, with 7 bases between. CDR1 is KGHSH and CDR2 is LQKENI in the germline V gene. CDR3 length: 13 amino acids. CDR3 sequence reads: CASSQGENTEAFF. The CDR3 DNA reads as TGTGCCAGCTCACAAGGAGAGAACACTGAAGCTTTCTTT.

V and J are TRBV5-4 and TRBJ2-7; 9 nucleotides align to TRBD2. This CDR3 spans 15 amino acids. The V segment lost 6 bases and the J segment 0 bases; nucleotides outside the gene matches: 7. Germline V gene sequence: CDR1 SGHNT, CDR2 YYREEE (reference sequence). The CDR3 here is CASNIAGAHSYEQYF. The CDR3 DNA reads as TGTGCCAGCAACATAGCGGGGGCCCACTCCTACGAGCAGTACTTC.

The chain has TRBV6-5 and TRBJ1-2, with 7 bases identical to TRBD1. V gave up 5 bases and J gave up 3 bases; unmatched junction bases: 9. There are 15 residues in the CDR3. Germline V gene data show CDR1 as MNHEY and CDR2 as SVGAGI. Here the CDR3 reads CASSPQGVGYYGYTF. CDR3 DNA: TGTGCCAGCAGTCCCCAGGGGGTAGGGTACTATGGCTACACCTTC.

V and J are TRBV27 and TRBJ1-5; D remains ambiguous. Per the germline V gene, CDR1 is MNHEY and CDR2 is SMNVEV (reference sequence). V dropped 8 bases and J dropped 7 bases, with 12 bases sitting between them. This CDR3 has 12 amino acids. CDR3 amino acids: CASGYSAQPQHF. CDR3 sequence (DNA): TGTGCCAGCGGATACAGTGCCCAGCCCCAGCATTTT.

This chain links TRBV27 with TRBJ2-2; D uncertain. The germline V and J ends were trimmed by 6 bases and 7 bases, with 15 bases remaining between them. CDR1 is MNHEY and CDR2 is SMNVEV in the germline V gene (reference sequence). The CDR3 runs 14 residues. CDR3 nucleotide sequence: TGTGCCAGCAGCCAGTCTAGGGTGGACGGGGAGCTGTTTTTT. Its translation: CASSQSRVDGELFF.

This clone was counted once. The gene calls are TRBV30 and TRBJ1-1; D gene unclear. This CDR3 is built from 14 residues. Germline lookup yields CDR1 GTSNPN and CDR2 SVGIG (reference sequence). Trimming removed 5 bases at V and 1 base at J, with 14 bases between. CDR3 bases: TGTGCCTGGGCCCATCTCTACAGGAACACTGAAGCTTTCTTT. Translating it yields CAWAHLYRNTEAFF.

The rearrangement uses TRBV6-5 and TRBJ1-2; no firm D call. Trimming pared 8 bases from V and 1 base from J, leaving 11 bases between. Per germline, CDR1 MNHEY and CDR2 SVGAGI. CDR3 length: 13 amino acids. The CDR3 nucleotides read TGTGCCAGCCAGAACGGCTTTAACTATGGCTACACCTTC. It is translated as CASQNGFNYGYTF.

V usage is TRBV9 and J usage is TRBJ2-7; D is unresolved. The CDR3 consists of 13 residues. V was cut by 0 bases and J by 6 bases, with 10 bases left in between. CDR1 SGDLS and CDR2 YYNGEE come from the germline V gene. The CDR3 spells CASSVAPQLEQYF. CDR3 coding DNA: TGTGCCAGCAGCGTAGCCCCACAGCTCGAGCAGTACTTC.

The chain carries TRBV18 and TRBJ1-6, with TRBD1 identical over 7 bases. The CDR3 spans 17 residues. Trimming cost V 4 bases and J 2 bases; bases outside gene matches: 8. Germline values: CDR1 KGHSH, CDR2 LQKENI. The CDR3 DNA follows: TGTGCCAGCTCACGAGTCGACAGGGCGCCCTATAATTCACCCCTCCACTTT. It specifies CASSRVDRAPYNSPLHF.

The genes are TRBV28 and TRBJ1-2; D ambiguous. Germline CDR1 is MDHEN and CDR2 is SYDVKM. V was trimmed by 1 base and J by 0 bases, leaving 6 bases between them. The CDR3 sequence is 14 residues long. CDR3 bases: TGTGCCAGCAGTTTATTTGGGACTAACTATGGCTACACCTTC. It specifies CASSLFGTNYGYTF.

This clone was recorded once. The chain carries TRBV28 and TRBJ1-2, with D possibly matching TRBD1 (6 bases). This CDR3 spans 16 amino acids. The germline CDR1 and CDR2 sequences are MDHEN and SYDVKM. V was cut by 6 bases and J by 3 bases, with 20 bases left in between. CDR3 DNA: TGTGCCAGCAGCCAAGTCGGGGGCGCGTCTGACTATGGCTACACCTTC. It is translated as CASSQVGGASDYGYTF.

In its sample, this clone was seen a few times. The CDR3 nucleotides read TGTGCCAGCAGGTCGGGACTCTCTGGAAACACCATATATTTT. Protein sequence: CASRSGLSGNTIYF. The gene calls are TRBV6-5 and TRBJ1-3; possibly TRBD1 for D (5 bases). The V gene lost 6 bases and the J gene lost 0 bases, with 9 bases spanning the gap. CDR1 MNHEY and CDR2 SVGAGI come from the germline V gene. The CDR3 is 14 amino acids.

This chain uses TRBV6-1 with TRBJ1-3; unclear D gene. The CDR3 covers 12 residues. Trimming took off 2 bases at V and 4 bases at J, with 3 bases between the two ends. Germline V gene lookup returns CDR1 MNHNS and CDR2 SASEGT. CDR3 DNA: TGTGCCAGCAGTGAATTCGGAAACACCATATATTTT. It encodes CASSEFGNTIYF.

The V gene is TRBV7-9, the J gene TRBJ2-7, with a weak D call TRBD2 (6 bases). Germline V gives CDR1 SEHNR, CDR2 FQNEAQ (reference sequence). The CDR3 is 14 residues long. Between the trimmed V and J ends, which lost 3 bases and 5 bases, there was a span of 14 bases. For the CDR3, the DNA is TGTGCCAGCAGCTTTTCGGCGGGGTTTGACGAGCAGTACTTC. Translation gives CASSFSAGFDEQYF.

The V gene is TRBV19, the J gene TRBJ1-1; no clear D gene. Trimming removed 3 bases from V and 5 bases from J, with 10 bases in between. The CDR3 length is 13 residues. Germline V gives CDR1 LNHDA, CDR2 SQIVND (reference sequence). The DNA of the CDR3 is TGTGCCAGTAGTATTGGGCGTTGGACTGAAGCTTTCTTT. Translating gives CASSIGRWTEAFF.

The chain combines TRBV28 with TRBJ1-2; D perhaps matches TRBD1 (5 bases). V dropped 7 bases and J dropped 2 bases, with 14 bases sitting between them. In germline, CDR1 is MDHEN, CDR2 SYDVKM. The CDR3 sequence is 14 residues long. The CDR3 region has the DNA TGTGCCAGCACAGAACCGGGACGGAACTATGGCTACACCTTC. Amino acid sequence: CASTEPGRNYGYTF.

The chain links TRBV29-1 to TRBJ2-7; D gene unclear. The length of the CDR3 is 12 residues. Per the germline V gene, CDR1 is SQVTM and CDR2 is ANQGSEA. The germline V and J ends were trimmed by 2 bases and 3 bases, with 8 bases remaining between them. The CDR3 bases are TGCAGCGTTGAACTACAACGCTACGAGCAGTACTTC. This encodes CSVELQRYEQYF.

This chain uses TRBV18 with TRBJ1-6; possibly TRBD1 for D (6 bases). The germline CDR1 and CDR2 sequences are KGHSH and LQKENI. Trimming took 8 bases from V and 7 from J, leaving 6 bases between them. This CDR3 is built from 11 residues. CDR3 nucleotide sequence: TGTGCCAGCAGGGGGAATTCACCCCTCCACTTT. Translating gives CASRGNSPLHF.

Only one count was recorded for this clone. The rearrangement uses TRBV30 and TRBJ2-1; TRBD2 agrees at 9 bases. V lost 5 bases, J lost 8 bases, and 10 bases stayed unmatched. This CDR3 has 14 residues. Per the germline V gene, CDR1 is GTSNPN and CDR2 is SVGIG (reference sequence). DNA of the CDR3: TGTGCCTGGCGGCTGGCGGGAGGGTTGTATGAGCAGTTCTTC. This gives the protein CAWRLAGGLYEQFF.

The rearrangement links TRBV5-5 to TRBJ2-5; TRBD1 matches 9 bases. The CDR3 spans 14 residues. After removal of 3 bases from V and 7 bases from J, the junction contained 7 bases not matched to a gene. The germline gives CDR1 SGHKS, CDR2 YYEKEE (reference sequence). The CDR3 loop is CASSSYRGQGTQYF. As DNA, the CDR3 is TGTGCCAGCAGCTCATACAGGGGGCAGGGGACCCAGTACTTC.